The 31 T cell receptor beta chains listed next were all sequenced from one sample in a study of T cell responses to AZD1222 COVID-19 vaccine (dated by TCRdb to the early 2020s). The time point label corresponds to: baseline before first vaccination. The receptor library was made with the immunoSEQ multiplex PCR assay. Not all clones reach the TCRdb copy of this immuneACCESS table, which keeps in-frame sequences only. Checked studies attribute under half of the gap to unresolved V genes and leave the rest unexplained. The sample has some 150,000 clones on record, approximately 90% of them singletons. The ten largest make up approximately 5.2% of the sample. Sample: peripheral blood, taken on day 0 of AZD1222 vaccination. These receptors were obtained from an adult in good health.

The chain has TRBV3-1 (or the pseudogene TRBV3-2) and TRBJ1-2; weak D call: TRBD1 (5 bases). Trimming removed 2 bases at V and 7 bases at J, with 11 bases between. Germline assignment: CDR1 LGHDT and CDR2 YNNKEL (reference sequence). The CDR3 is 13 amino acids. In nucleotides, the CDR3 is TGTGCCAGCAGCCAACAGCAGGGCGGTGGCTACACCTTC. Translation gives CASSQQQGGGYTF.

The gene calls are TRBV10-3 and TRBJ1-1; D is perhaps TRBD1 (5 bases). CDR3 size: 14 residues. Trimming removed 0 bases at V and 4 bases at J, with 9 bases between. CDR1 and CDR2 from the germline V gene are ENHRY and SYGVKD. CDR3 nucleotides: TGTGCCATCAGTGAGTCTGGGGGAGTCACTGAAGCTTTCTTT. Residues: CAISESGGVTEAFF.

The rearrangement uses TRBV5-4 and TRBJ2-7, with D maybe TRBD2 (5 bases). V lost 10 bases, J lost 7 bases, and 18 bases lay in between. The germline CDR1 and CDR2 sequences are SGHNT and YYREEE (reference sequence). The CDR3 is 12 amino acids. The CDR3 DNA is TGTGCCTCCAGACTATTGGAAGGGGAGCAGTACTTC. This sequence encodes CASRLLEGEQYF.

This rearrangement joins TRBV9 to TRBJ2-1; D is possibly TRBD2 (6 bases). There are 14 residues in the CDR3. Germline lookup yields CDR1 SGDLS and CDR2 YYNGEE. V was pared by 3 bases and J by 4 bases, with 11 bases between. The CDR3 DNA reads TGTGCCAGCAGCGAAGCGAGCGGGTACAATGAGCAGTTCTTC. It encodes CASSEASGYNEQFF.

V usage is TRBV6-2 or TRBV6-3 and J usage is TRBJ1-5; D gene uncertain. The germline CDR1 and CDR2 sequences are MNHEY and SVGEGT. V gave up 2 bases and J gave up 5 bases, with 16 bases separating them. This CDR3 is 16 amino acids long. In nucleotides, the CDR3 is TGTGCCAGCAGTTACCTGCCAGGCAGTCCCGATCAGCCCCAGCATTTT. This encodes CASSYLPGSPDQPQHF.

This clone was counted between two and nine times. The CDR3 coding sequence is TGTGCCAGCAGCTTGGCCAGACTCCAGGGGGGATCTGGCTACACCTTC. Its translation: CASSLARLQGGSGYTF. The chain recombines TRBV5-6 with TRBJ1-2; 7 bases are a match to TRBD1. CDR3 length: 16 residues. The V segment lost 0 bases and the J segment 7 bases; nucleotides outside the gene matches: 12. CDR1 is SGHDT and CDR2 is YYEEEE in the germline V gene.

The DNA for the CDR3 is TGTGCCAGCAGTGAATCTAACGGCAAAAACATTCAGTACTTC. This gives the protein CASSESNGKNIQYF. J is TRBJ2-4 and V is TRBV2, with D hard to call. CDR3 length: 14 amino acids. The V gene lost 2 bases and the J gene lost 3 bases, with 8 bases spanning the gap. CDR1 is SNHLY, CDR2 FYNNEI, per germline.

The rearrangement joins TRBV3-1 (or the pseudogene TRBV3-2) to TRBJ2-7, with 15 bases fitting TRBD2. CDR1 is LGHDT, CDR2 YNNKEL, per germline (reference sequence). CDR3 size: 16 residues. V lost 6 bases to trimming and J lost 6 bases; unmatched junction nucleotides: 9. The CDR3 coding sequence is TGTGCCAGCAGGCGGACCGGGACTAGCGGGGGGTTCGAGCAGTACTTC. Its protein product is CASRRTGTSGGFEQYF.

The rearrangement links TRBV7-2 to TRBJ1-5; 7 bases are a match to TRBD1. Germline trimming cut 5 bases from V and 1 base from J; bases unmatched to any gene: 5. The CDR3 is 15 amino acids. Germline CDR1 SGHTA, CDR2 FQGNSA. The CDR3 is CASSHEGASNQPQHF. CDR3 DNA sequence: TGTGCCAGCAGCCATGAGGGGGCAAGCAATCAGCCCCAGCATTTT.

The rearrangement joins TRBV19 to TRBJ1-1; TRBD1 is a possible D gene (5 bases). Germline V gene lookup returns CDR1 LNHDA and CDR2 SQIVND (reference sequence). The CDR3 length is 15 residues. The germline V and J ends were trimmed by 3 bases and 1 base, with 12 bases remaining between them. This CDR3 reads CASSISGQPNTEAFF. DNA for the CDR3: TGTGCCAGTAGTATTTCAGGGCAGCCGAACACTGAAGCTTTCTTT.

The V gene is TRBV7-9, the J gene TRBJ1-6, with 7 bases aligning to TRBD1. The V and J ends lost 7 bases and 7 bases, in that order; junction bases with no gene match: 10. The CDR3 extends over 15 amino acids. CDR1 SEHNR and CDR2 FQNEAQ come from the germline V gene (reference sequence). DNA of the CDR3: TGTGCCAGCAACGAACCGGGACAGACGAATTCACCCCTCCACTTT. Encoded protein: CASNEPGQTNSPLHF.

This clone appeared a single time. The chain recombines TRBV4-1 with TRBJ1-5, with 10 bases matching TRBD1. Unmatched junction bases numbered 2, after V lost 0 bases and J lost 3 bases. Per the germline V gene, CDR1 is MGHRA and CDR2 is YSYEKL. This CDR3 comprises 16 residues. CDR3 region: CASSQEGQGSNQPQHF. The CDR3 DNA sequence: TGCGCCAGCAGCCAAGAGGGACAGGGGTCCAATCAGCCCCAGCATTTT.

V and J are TRBV5-1 and TRBJ2-3; 9 bases align to TRBD2. Trimming cost V 2 bases and J 3 bases; bases outside gene matches: 7. The CDR3 is made up of 16 amino acids. Germline V gives CDR1 SGHRS, CDR2 YFSETQ. The CDR3 nucleotides read TGCGCCAGCAGCTTCAGTAGCGGGAGAGGGACAGATACGCAGTATTTT. This gives the protein CASSFSSGRGTDTQYF. The whole variable domain, remainder taken from reference TRBV5-1 and TRBJ2-3, is KAGVTQTPRYLIKTRGQQVTLSCSPISGHRSVSWYQQTPGQGLQFLFEYFSETQRNKGNFPGRFSGRQFSNSRSEMNVSTLELGDSALYLCASSFSSGRGTDTQYFGPGTRLTVL.

On this clone: One end of the junction varies from germline; a read error may be responsible. The sample contains more than one DNA sequence encoding this CDR3. The chain couples TRBV24-1 to TRBJ2-7; 7 bases map to TRBD1. The germline CDR1 and CDR2 sequences are KGHDR and SFDVKD. The CDR3 loop spans 17 amino acids. Here the CDR3 reads CATSDFANRDSSYEQYF. The CDR3 region has the DNA TGTGCCACCAGTGATTTTGCAAACAGGGACAGTTCCTACGAGCAGTATTTC.

The V call is TRBV18, the J call TRBJ1-4, with D maybe TRBD1 (5 bases). V gave up 7 bases and J gave up 4 bases, with 16 bases separating them. CDR3 length: 15 amino acids. Germline V lookup: CDR1 KGHSH, CDR2 LQKENI. The CDR3 sequence is CASCLMGRDNEKLFF. The CDR3, as DNA: TGTGCCAGCTGCTTGATGGGACGGGATAATGAAAAACTGTTTTTT.

The gene calls are TRBV11-2 and TRBJ1-1, with 9 positions matching TRBD1. The germline V gene encodes CDR1 SGHAT and CDR2 FQNNGV. The V segment lost 1 base and the J segment 4 bases; nucleotides outside the gene matches: 10. This CDR3 is built from 17 residues. The CDR3 is CASSLGRTGESGTEAFF. DNA for the CDR3: TGTGCCAGCAGCTTAGGTCGGACAGGGGAGTCGGGCACTGAAGCTTTCTTT.

The V and J genes are TRBV24-1 and TRBJ1-1, with D possibly matching TRBD1 (5 bases). Germline loops: CDR1 KGHDR, CDR2 SFDVKD. The germline V and J ends were trimmed by 8 bases and 3 bases, with 12 bases remaining between them. The CDR3 loop spans 13 amino acids. CDR3 region: CATKAGYYTEAFF. As DNA, the CDR3 is TGTGCCACCAAGGCAGGGTATTACACTGAAGCTTTCTTT.

This clone was recorded once. The rearrangement links TRBV7-9 to TRBJ1-3; unclear D gene. Germline lookup yields CDR1 SEHNR and CDR2 FQNEAQ (reference sequence). This CDR3 contains 16 residues. V lost 4 bases to trimming and J lost 0 bases, with 13 bases between them. The DNA of the CDR3 is TGTGCCAGCAGCTGGTGGGCGGCGAGCTCTGGAAACACCATATATTTT. Its protein is CASSWWAASSGNTIYF.

The chain joins TRBV7-3 to TRBJ1-6, with D unclear. The V gene lost 2 bases and the J gene lost 10 bases, with 12 bases spanning the gap. The CDR3 contains 14 residues. The germline V gene has CDR1 SGHTA and CDR2 FQGTGA. CDR3 sequence: CASSLHREGSPLHF. In DNA, the CDR3 is TGTGCCAGCAGCTTACATCGGGAGGGCTCACCCCTCCACTTT. Combining the CDR3 with reference TRBV7-3 and TRBJ1-6 gives the whole variable domain GAGVSQTPSNKVTEKGKYVELRCDPISGHTALYWYRQSLGQGPEFLIYFQGTGAADDSGLPNDRFFAVRPEGSVSTLKIQRTERGDSAVYLCASSLHREGSPLHFGNGTRLTVT.

The rearrangement joins TRBV7-3 to TRBJ2-3, with D maybe TRBD1 (5 bases). Germline-derived CDR1 and CDR2 are SGHTA and FQGTGA. V was cut by 5 bases and J by 4 bases, with 7 bases left in between. The CDR3 runs to 12 residues. CDR3 protein: CASSDSADTQYF. CDR3 sequence (DNA): TGTGCCAGCAGCGACAGTGCAGATACGCAGTATTTT.

This rearrangement joins TRBV3-1 (or the pseudogene TRBV3-2) to TRBJ1-6; 8 bases line up with TRBD1. Unmatched junction bases numbered 8, after V lost 4 bases and J lost 6 bases. The CDR3 length is 16 residues. CDR1 is LGHDT and CDR2 is YNNKEL in the germline V gene (reference sequence). The CDR3 nucleotides read TGTGCCAGCAGCCGTCGTCAGGGGGCGGGTAATTCACCCCTCCACTTT. It codes for CASSRRQGAGNSPLHF.

This chain links TRBV6-2 or TRBV6-3 with TRBJ1-5; D call uncertain. Trimming removed 2 bases at V and 6 bases at J, with 8 bases between. The length of the CDR3 is 13 residues. Germline V gene sequence: CDR1 MNHEY, CDR2 SVGEGT. CDR3 coding DNA: TGTGCCAGCAGTTACAATAGGGCTCAGCCCCAGCATTTT. This sequence encodes CASSYNRAQPQHF.

The rearrangement links TRBV7-2 to TRBJ2-7; 10 nucleotides match TRBD2. V gave up 2 bases and J gave up 10 bases; unmatched junction bases: 8. The CDR3 has 14 amino acids. Germline V lookup: CDR1 SGHTA, CDR2 FQGNSA. The CDR3: CASSLNSQREGQYF. As DNA, the CDR3 is TGTGCCAGCAGCTTAAACTCCCAGCGGGAGGGCCAGTACTTC. Filled out from reference TRBV7-2 and TRBJ2-7, the complete variable domain reads GAGVSQSPSNKVTEKGKDVELRCDPISGHTALYWYRQSLGQGLEFLIYFQGNSAPDKSGLPSDRFSAERTGGSVSTLTIQRTQQEDSAVYLCASSLNSQREGQYFGPGTRLTVT.

This clone was recorded only once. V usage is TRBV28 and J usage is TRBJ2-7, with TRBD2 identical over 9 bases. V shed 5 bases and J 4 bases; nucleotides not matched to a gene: 9. This CDR3 is 15 amino acids long. Germline CDR1 MDHEN, CDR2 SYDVKM. CDR3 in amino acids: CASSPSAGGRYEQYF. DNA of the CDR3: TGTGCCAGCAGTCCCTCAGCGGGAGGTCGGTACGAGCAGTACTTC. The whole variable domain, remainder taken from reference TRBV28 and TRBJ2-7, is DVKVTQSSRYLVKRTGEKVFLECVQDMDHENMFWYRQDPGLGLRLIYFSYDVKMKEKGDIPEGYSVSREKKERFSLILESASTNQTSMYLCASSPSAGGRYEQYFGPGTRLTVT.

The CDR3 is CATHPARGQGGSGNTEAFF. The CDR3, as DNA: TGTGCCACCCACCCTGCTCGGGGACAGGGGGGCTCAGGGAACACTGAAGCTTTCTTT. The V and J genes are TRBV2 and TRBJ1-1, with TRBD1 matching over 11 bases. J was trimmed by 1 base and V by 10 bases; bases with no gene match: 20. The CDR3 sequence is 19 residues long. Germline CDR1 reads SNHLY; CDR2 reads FYNNEI.

This chain connects TRBV5-1 to TRBJ2-7; maybe TRBD1 (5 bases). The germline V gene has CDR1 SGHRS and CDR2 YFSETQ. The CDR3 spans 14 residues. V lost 8 bases and J 0 bases, leaving 15 bases between the germline ends. The CDR3: CASTKTASSYEQYF. The DNA of the CDR3 is TGCGCCAGTACAAAGACAGCGAGCTCCTACGAGCAGTACTTC.

This clone was found once. This chain links TRBV13 with TRBJ2-3; D is perhaps TRBD2 (5 bases). V was trimmed by 7 bases and J by 2 bases, leaving 10 bases between them. This CDR3 contains 13 residues. Germline CDR1 is PRHDT and CDR2 is FYEKMQ (reference sequence). The CDR3 loop is CASNRRITDTQYF. CDR3 in DNA: TGTGCCAGCAATCGGAGGATCACAGATACGCAGTATTTT.

The V gene is TRBV11-2, the J gene TRBJ2-7, with D unresolved. Germline values: CDR1 SGHAT, CDR2 FQNNGV. This CDR3 is 14 amino acids long. V was pared by 3 bases and J by 6 bases, with 15 bases between. The CDR3 loop reads CASSLASLLVEQYF. The DNA of the CDR3 is TGTGCCAGCAGCTTGGCTAGTCTTTTGGTCGAGCAGTACTTC. Using reference TRBV11-2 and TRBJ2-7 for the parts outside the CDR3, the full variable domain is EAGVAQSPRYKIIEKRQSVAFWCNPISGHATLYWYQQILGQGPKLLIQFQNNGVVDDSQLPKDRFSAERLKGVDSTLKIQPAKLEDSAVYLCASSLASLLVEQYFGPGTRLTVT.

The chain joins TRBV9 to TRBJ2-1; D might be TRBD2 (6 bases). The CDR3 is made up of 16 amino acids. The V end was cut by 2 bases, the J end by 8 bases, with 20 bases between. CDR1 is SGDLS and CDR2 is YYNGEE in the germline V gene. The CDR3 here is CASSVGPGHPGDEQFF. CDR3 coding DNA: TGTGCCAGCAGCGTCGGACCCGGACACCCGGGGGATGAGCAGTTCTTC.

V is TRBV18 and J is TRBJ2-7; 11 nucleotides match TRBD1. CDR3 length equals 16 residues. V lost 1 base and J lost 6; bases outside the gene matches: 8. Germline V gene lookup returns CDR1 KGHSH and CDR2 LQKENI. CDR3 sequence reads: CASSPLAGQGAGEQYF. DNA of the CDR3: TGTGCCAGCTCACCACTGGCCGGACAGGGGGCGGGCGAGCAGTACTTC.

V gene TRBV28 combines with J gene TRBJ1-1; D not certain. Per the germline V gene, CDR1 is MDHEN and CDR2 is SYDVKM. CDR3 size: 14 residues. V lost 5 bases and J 3 bases, leaving 13 bases between the germline ends. This CDR3 is CASSPPPRYTEAFF. In DNA form, the CDR3 reads TGTGCCAGCAGTCCCCCGCCCAGATACACTGAAGCTTTCTTT.